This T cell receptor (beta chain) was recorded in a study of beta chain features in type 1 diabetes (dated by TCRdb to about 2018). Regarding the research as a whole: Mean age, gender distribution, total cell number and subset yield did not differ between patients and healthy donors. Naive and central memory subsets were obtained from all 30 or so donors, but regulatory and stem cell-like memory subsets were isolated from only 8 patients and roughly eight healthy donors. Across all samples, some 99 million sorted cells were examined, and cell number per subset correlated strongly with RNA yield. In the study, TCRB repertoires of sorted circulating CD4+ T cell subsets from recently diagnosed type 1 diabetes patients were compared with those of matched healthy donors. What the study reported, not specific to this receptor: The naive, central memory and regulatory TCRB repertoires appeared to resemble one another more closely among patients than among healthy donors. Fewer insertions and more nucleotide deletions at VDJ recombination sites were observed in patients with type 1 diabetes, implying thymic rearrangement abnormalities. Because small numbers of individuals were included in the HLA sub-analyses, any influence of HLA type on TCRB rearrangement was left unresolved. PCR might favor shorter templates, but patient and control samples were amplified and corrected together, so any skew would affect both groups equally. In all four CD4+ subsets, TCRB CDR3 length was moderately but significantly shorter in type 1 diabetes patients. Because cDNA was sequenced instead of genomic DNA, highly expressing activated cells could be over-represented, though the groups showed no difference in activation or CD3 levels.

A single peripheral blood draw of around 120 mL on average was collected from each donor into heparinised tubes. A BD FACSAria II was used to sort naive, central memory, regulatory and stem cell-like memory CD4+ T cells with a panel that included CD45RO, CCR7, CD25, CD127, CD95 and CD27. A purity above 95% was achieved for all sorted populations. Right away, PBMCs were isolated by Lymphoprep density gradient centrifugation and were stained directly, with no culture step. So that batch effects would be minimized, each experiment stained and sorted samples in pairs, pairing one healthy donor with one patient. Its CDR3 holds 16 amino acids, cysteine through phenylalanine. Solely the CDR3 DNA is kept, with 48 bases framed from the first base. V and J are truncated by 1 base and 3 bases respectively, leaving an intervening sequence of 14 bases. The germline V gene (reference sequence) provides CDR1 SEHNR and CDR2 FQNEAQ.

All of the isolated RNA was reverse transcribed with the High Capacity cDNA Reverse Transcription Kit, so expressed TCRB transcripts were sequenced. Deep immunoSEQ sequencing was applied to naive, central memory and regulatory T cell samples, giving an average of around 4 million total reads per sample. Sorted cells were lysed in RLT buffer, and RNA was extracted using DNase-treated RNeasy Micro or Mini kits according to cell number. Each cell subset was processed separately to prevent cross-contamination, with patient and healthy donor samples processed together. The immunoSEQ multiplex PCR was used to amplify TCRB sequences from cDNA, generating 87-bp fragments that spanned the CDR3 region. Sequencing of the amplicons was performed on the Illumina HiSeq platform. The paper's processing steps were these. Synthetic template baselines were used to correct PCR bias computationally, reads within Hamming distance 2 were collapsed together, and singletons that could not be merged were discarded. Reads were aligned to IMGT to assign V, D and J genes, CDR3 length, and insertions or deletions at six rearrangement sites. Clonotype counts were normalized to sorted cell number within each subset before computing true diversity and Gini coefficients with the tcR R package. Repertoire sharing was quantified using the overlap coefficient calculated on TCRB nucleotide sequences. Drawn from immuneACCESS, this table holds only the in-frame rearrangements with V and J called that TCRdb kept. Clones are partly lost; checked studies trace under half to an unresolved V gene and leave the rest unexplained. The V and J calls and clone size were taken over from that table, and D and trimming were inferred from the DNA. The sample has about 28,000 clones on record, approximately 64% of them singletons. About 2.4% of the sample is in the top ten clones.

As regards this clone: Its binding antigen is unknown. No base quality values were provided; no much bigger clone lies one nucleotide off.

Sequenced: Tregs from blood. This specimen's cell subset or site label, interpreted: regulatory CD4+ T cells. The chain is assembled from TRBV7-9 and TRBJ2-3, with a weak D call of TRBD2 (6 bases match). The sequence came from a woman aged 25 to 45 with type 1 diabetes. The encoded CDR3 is CASSLGHTGETDTQYF. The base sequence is TGTGCCAGCAGCTTAGGCCATACGGGGGAGACAGATACGCAGTATTTT.